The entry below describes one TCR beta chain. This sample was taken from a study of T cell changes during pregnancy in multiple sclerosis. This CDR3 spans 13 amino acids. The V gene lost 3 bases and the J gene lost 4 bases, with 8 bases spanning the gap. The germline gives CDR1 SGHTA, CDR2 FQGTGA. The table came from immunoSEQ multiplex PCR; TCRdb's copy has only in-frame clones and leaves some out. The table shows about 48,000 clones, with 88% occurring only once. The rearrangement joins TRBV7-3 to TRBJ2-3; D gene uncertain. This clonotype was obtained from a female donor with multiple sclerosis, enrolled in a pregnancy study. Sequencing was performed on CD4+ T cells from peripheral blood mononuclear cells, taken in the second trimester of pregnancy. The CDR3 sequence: CASSFSRADTQYF. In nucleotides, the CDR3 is TGTGCCAGCAGCTTCTCCCGGGCAGATACGCAGTATTTT.